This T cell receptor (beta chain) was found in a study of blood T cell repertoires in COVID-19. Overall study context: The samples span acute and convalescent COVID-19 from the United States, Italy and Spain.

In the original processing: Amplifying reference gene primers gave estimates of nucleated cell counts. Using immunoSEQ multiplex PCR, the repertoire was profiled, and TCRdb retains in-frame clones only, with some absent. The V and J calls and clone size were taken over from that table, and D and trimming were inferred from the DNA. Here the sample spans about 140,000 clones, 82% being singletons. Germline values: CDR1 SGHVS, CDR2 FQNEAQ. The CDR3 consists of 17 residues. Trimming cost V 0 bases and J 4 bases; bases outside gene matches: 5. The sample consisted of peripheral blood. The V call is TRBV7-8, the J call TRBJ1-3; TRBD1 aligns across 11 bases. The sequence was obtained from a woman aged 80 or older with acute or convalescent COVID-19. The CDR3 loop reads CASSLAGTGGYGNTIYF. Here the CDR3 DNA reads TGTGCCAGCAGCTTAGCCGGGACAGGGGGTTACGGAAACACCATATATTTT.